The rows below give T cell receptor beta chains drawn from one sample of a study of regulatory T cells in long-lasting Graves disease. MiXCR was run by TCRdb on the multiplex PCR reads, yielding one entry per CDR3 protein. Seen here are some 400,000 distinct CDR3 sequences, just under 15% observed once, and the top ten hold 15% to 20%. Separately, the same data were catalogued under a study of T cells in Graves' hyperthyroidism and ophthalmopathy.

The sample here was peripheral blood mononuclear cells (PBMCs), taken at new diagnosis, from a patient treated with antithyroid drugs. Source of these receptors: a woman in her 30s with Graves disease. Both conserved end residues are part of each CDR3. The D gene is left open where the match is weak. Not all rows give a size; the values are once, few, many and, for expanded clones, a class.

TRBJ2-3,TRBV5-1,many,TRBD1,TGCGCCAGCAGCTTGGGGACAGGGAAAGATACGCAGTATTTT,CASSLGTGKDTQYF
TRBJ2-7,TRBV20-1,many,NA,TGCAGTGCTAGAACCAGAACCTACGAGCAGTACTTC,CSARTRTYEQYF
TRBJ2-7,TRBV6-1,many,TRBD2,TGTGCCAGCAGTGAAGCAGCATACGGGACTAGCGGGAGGGCCTACGAGCAGTACTTC,CASSEAAYGTSGRAYEQYF
TRBJ2-3,TRBV11-2,many,TRBD2,TGTGCCAGCAGCTCCCCTGGGGGGGTAGCGACAGATACGCAGTATTTT,CASSSPGGVATDTQYF
TRBJ1-1,TRBV9,many,NA,TGTGCCAGCAGCGTAGGGGGGGGTGGCACTGAAGCTTTCTTT,CASSVGGGGTEAFF
TRBJ2-5,TRBV20-1,many,TRBD2,TGCAGTGCTAGAGATAAGGGACTAGCGCTTAGGCACTTC,CSARDKGLALRHF
TRBJ2-1,TRBV10-2,few,TRBD2,TGCGCCAGCAGTGAGGAGCGGGAGAGGCTCTACTCCAATGAGCAGTTCTTC,CASSEERERLYSNEQFF
TRBJ2-7,TRBV18,many,TRBD1,TGTGCCAGCAGCCCCACCGGGACAGGGCTCTACGAGCAGTACTTC,CASSPTGTGLYEQYF
TRBJ2-1,TRBV24-1,NA,TRBD2,TGTGCCACCAGTGATCCAACTGGGACTAGCGGGAGAACTAGGAATGAGCAGTTCTTC,CATSDPTGTSGRTRNEQFF
TRBJ1-5,TRBV30,many,NA,TGTGCCTGGCGGGCCCGCTATCAGCCCCAGCATTTT,CAWRARYQPQHF
TRBJ2-7,TRBV12-3/TRBV12-4,many,NA,TGTGCCAGCAGCACAAATCAGGGGCGAAGAAACTACGAGCAGTACTTC,CASSTNQGRRNYEQYF
TRBJ2-1,TRBV7-9,many,NA,TGTGCCAGCAGCTTAGCGCCGCGGGACCCGTTCTTC,CASSLAPRDPFF
TRBJ2-7,TRBV4-1,NA,TRBD2,TGCGCCAGCAGCAACCGACTAGCGGCCTACGAGCAGTACTTC,CASSNRLAAYEQYF
TRBJ2-3,TRBV20-1,many,NA,TGCAGTGCGTCAGTTCGAGTTTCAGATACGCAGTATTTT,CSASVRVSDTQYF
TRBJ2-1,TRBV24-1,few,TRBD2,TGTGCCACCAGTGATCCGGGACTAGCGGGAGCAGGTAATGAGCAGTTCTTC,CATSDPGLAGAGNEQFF
TRBJ2-7,TRBV28,many,TRBD1,TGTGCCAGCAGTTCCCCCCGGACAGGGGGTTACGAGCAGTGCTTC,CASSSPRTGGYEQCF
TRBJ1-1,TRBV12-3/TRBV12-4,many,NA,TGTGCCAGCAGTTTGAGTCGACAGGTTCCGCACACTGAAGCTTTCTTT,CASSLSRQVPHTEAFF
TRBJ1-2,TRBV28,many,NA,TGTGCCACTAGGGACACCCATAACTATGGCTACACCTTC,CATRDTHNYGYTF
TRBJ2-1,TRBV9,NA,TRBD2,TGTGCCAGCAGCGTAGTTCCGCGGGAGGGCCCTATACATGAGCAGTTCTTC,CASSVVPREGPIHEQFF
TRBJ2-3,TRBV29-1,many,NA,TGCAGCGTTGTCGGGGCAGCCAGCCCAGATACGCAGTATTTT,CSVVGAASPDTQYF
TRBJ2-7,TRBV28,many,NA,TGTGCCAGCATCGGGATAACCTACGAGCAGTACTTC,CASIGITYEQYF
TRBJ2-7,TRBV11-1,many,NA,TGTGCCAGCAGCCGCTCGGATGACCCTATCTACGAGCAGTACTTC,CASSRSDDPIYEQYF
TRBJ1-2,TRBV7-9,few,TRBD1,TGTGCCAGCAGCCTCCATAAACAGGGGGCGATGGGCTACACCTTC,CASSLHKQGAMGYTF
TRBJ2-2,TRBV27,many,NA,TGTGCCAGCAGCCGCGCGGGGGCGGGAGTCACCGGGGAGCTGTTTTTT,CASSRAGAGVTGELFF
TRBJ1-1,TRBV12-3/TRBV12-4,many,NA,TGTGCCAGCAGTTTAATTGCACTGGGGGCTTTCTTT,CASSLIALGAFF
TRBJ1-2,TRBV29-1,NA,NA,TGCAGCGTTGAAGCGACAGCTAACTATGGCTACACCTTC,CSVEATANYGYTF
TRBJ1-1,TRBV28,many,NA,TGTGCCAGCAGTTTAACCGGGGAAGCTTTCTTT,CASSLTGEAFF
TRBJ1-1,TRBV20-1,many,NA,TGCAGTGCTAGCGGTGGGGCGAACACTGAAGCTTTCTTT,CSASGGANTEAFF
TRBJ2-7,TRBV12-3/TRBV12-4,many,TRBD1,TGTGCCAGCAGTGGGACAGGGACCTACGAGCAGTACTTC,CASSGTGTYEQYF
TRBJ1-2,TRBV3-1,NA,NA,TGTGCCAGCAGCCAAAGGCTAGGGGTTGGTGGCTACACCTTC,CASSQRLGVGGYTF
TRBJ2-7,TRBV11-2,NA,NA,TGTGCCAGCAGCCCCTACGAGCAGTACTTC,CASSPYEQYF
TRBJ2-7,TRBV11-1,many,NA,TGTGCCAGCAGCTTAGCGAGGTCCAGCACCTACGAGCAGTACTTC,CASSLARSSTYEQYF
TRBJ2-1,TRBV11-2,many,NA,TGTGCCAGCAGCCCCAGCACCCAACTAGTCTATGAGCAGTTCTTC,CASSPSTQLVYEQFF
TRBJ1-5,TRBV30,NA,TRBD1,TGTGCCTGGAACAGGGGGCATGGCAATCAGCCCCAGCATTTT,CAWNRGHGNQPQHF
TRBJ2-1,TRBV6-2/TRBV6-3,few,TRBD2,TGTGCCAGCAGTGCTGCGAGCGGGGGCCCTTCCTACAATGAGCAGTTCTTC,CASSAASGGPSYNEQFF
TRBJ2-1,TRBV6-1,NA,TRBD1,TGTGCCAGCACCCGGGACAGGGTCGTCCTCTCCTACAATGAGCAGTTCTTC,CASTRDRVVLSYNEQFF
TRBJ2-7,TRBV2,many,TRBD1,TGTGCCAGCAGGTACGGGACAGAAAAGTACGAGCAGTACTTC,CASRYGTEKYEQYF
TRBJ2-6,TRBV11-2,NA,NA,TGTGCCAGCAGCTTAGATCTGGTAGGGGCCTCTGGGGCCAACGTCCTGACTTTC,CASSLDLVGASGANVLTF
TRBJ2-1,TRBV5-1,many,TRBD2,TGCGCCAGCAGCTTGGGAACTAGCGGGACTAATGAGCAGTTCTTC,CASSLGTSGTNEQFF
TRBJ2-7,TRBV28,many,NA,TGTGCCAGCACCTCTACGGGGGCGGACTACGAGCAGTACTTC,CASTSTGADYEQYF
TRBJ2-5,TRBV20-1,NA,TRBD1,TGCAGTGCAGACGGGACAGCCAACCAAGAGACCCAGTACTTC,CSADGTANQETQYF
TRBJ1-2,TRBV27,NA,TRBD1,TGTGCCAGCAGAATTTCCGGGACAGGGGATGGCTACACCTTC,CASRISGTGDGYTF
TRBJ2-3,TRBV24-1,many,NA,TGTGCCACCAGTGCCCCTGGGCAAGGCACAGATACGCAGTATTTT,CATSAPGQGTDTQYF
TRBJ2-3,TRBV7-9,many,NA,TGTGCCAGCAGCTTTAGTACGGGCGCGCAGTATTTT,CASSFSTGAQYF
TRBJ1-1,TRBV11-2,many,NA,TGTGCCAGCAGCTCGACCATGAACACTGAAGCTTTCTTT,CASSSTMNTEAFF
TRBJ1-1,TRBV19,many,NA,TGTGCCGCCAGAGGCAGGGAGGGTATGAACACTGAAGCTTTCTTT,CAARGREGMNTEAFF
TRBJ2-5,TRBV5-8,many,NA,TGTGCCAGCAGCTTGTACGGTGAAGGGGAGACCCAGTACTTC,CASSLYGEGETQYF
TRBJ1-5,TRBV12-3/TRBV12-4,many,NA,TGTGCCAGCAGCCTCGGGGAGGCTAGACAGCCCCAGCATTTT,CASSLGEARQPQHF
TRBJ1-5,TRBV18,many,NA,TGTGCCAGCTCACCACCTGACGGCAATCAGCCCCAGCATTTT,CASSPPDGNQPQHF
TRBJ2-6,TRBV6-5,many,NA,TGTGCCAGCAGTTACGACCCTAGGGCATCTGGGGCCAACGTCCTGACTTTC,CASSYDPRASGANVLTF
TRBJ2-3,TRBV11-2,many,TRBD2,TGTGCCAGCAGCTCCGCGGGGACTAGACCGTATTTT,CASSSAGTRPYF